The 5 T cell receptor beta chains listed next were all sequenced from one sample in a study of cytomegalovirus exposure and HLA in healthy donors. The assay was immunoSEQ multiplex PCR, and TCRdb's table has in-frame clones only and misses some. There are approximately 150,000 clones in the sample; roughly 90% occur only once, and 4.5% lies in the top ten. Sequenced sample: PBMCs. These receptors originate from a man younger than 35 in good health and CMV-seropositive.

This chain connects TRBV5-5 to TRBJ2-2; 8 positions match TRBD1. With V trimmed by 2 bases and J by 5 bases, 2 bases remained unmatched. In germline, CDR1 is SGHKS, CDR2 YYEKEE (reference sequence). The CDR3 loop spans 14 amino acids. The chain's CDR3 is CASSFGQGTGELFF. CDR3 coding DNA: TGTGCCAGCAGCTTCGGACAGGGTACCGGGGAGCTGTTTTTT. Supplemented by reference TRBV5-5 and TRBJ2-2, the full variable domain reads DAGVTQSPTHLIKTRGQQVTLRCSPISGHKSVSWYQQVLGQGPQFIFQYYEKEERGRGNFPDRFSARQFPNYSSELNVNALLLGDSALYLCASSFGQGTGELFFGEGSRLTVL.

This clone was seen only once. This chain uses TRBV19 with TRBJ1-4; a possible D gene is TRBD1 (6 bases). Germline loops: CDR1 LNHDA, CDR2 SQIVND (reference sequence). This CDR3 has 15 amino acids. V was trimmed by 6 bases and J by 0 bases, leaving 11 bases between them. In DNA, the CDR3 is TGTGCCAGTAGATCGGACAGAACAACTAATGAAAAACTGTTTTTT. This translates into CASRSDRTTNEKLFF.

The V and J genes are TRBV2 and TRBJ1-4; 7 bases are a match to TRBD1. The length of the CDR3 is 14 residues. Per germline, CDR1 SNHLY and CDR2 FYNNEI. Trimming at V came to 7 bases and at J to 10 bases, leaving 12 bases not matched to a gene. The CDR3 loop reads CASIRDRTFGKLFF. The CDR3 DNA is TGTGCCAGCATCAGGGACAGAACTTTCGGAAAACTGTTTTTT.

V is TRBV9 and J is TRBJ2-7; 11 bases agree with TRBD2. In germline, CDR1 is SGDLS, CDR2 YYNGEE. V gave up 3 bases and J gave up 5 bases; unmatched junction bases: 7. The CDR3 totals 15 residues. The chain's CDR3 is CASSDPSGGPHEQYF. The DNA of the CDR3 is TGTGCCAGCAGCGACCCTAGCGGGGGGCCCCACGAGCAGTACTTC.

In its sample, this clone was seen once. The chain employs TRBV4-1 and TRBJ2-7; 13 bases agree with TRBD2. Per the germline V gene, CDR1 is MGHRA and CDR2 is YSYEKL. This CDR3 is 16 amino acids long. V gave up 3 bases and J gave up 8 bases; unmatched junction bases: 10. This chain's CDR3 is CASSHEGTSGNMKQYF. The DNA for the CDR3 is TGCGCCAGCAGCCATGAGGGGACTAGCGGGAATATGAAGCAGTACTTC.